This T cell receptor beta chain was profiled in a study of T cells after yellow fever vaccination. About the research overall: SMART-Seq v4 Ultra Low Input prepared the low-cell-number fractions. Study-level findings and limits: The secondary response peaked faster, at day 5 versus 15, but was weaker. Booster samples showed a return of most primary-vaccination clones (roughly 96% CD4, roughly 85% CD8).

The 5'RACE template-switching step produced TCR cDNA and added a universal primer site and UMIs. TCRdb redid the calling of the 5' RACE reads with MiXCR, one entry per CDR3 protein. The sample comprises under 550,000 distinct CDR3 sequences, 20% to 25% of which are singletons, and about 16% rests with the top ten. With respect to this clonotype: Its target is not known. An end of the junction differs from the germline gene, which may be a read error.

Germline V lookup: CDR1 ENHRY, CDR2 SYGVKD. This CDR3 region has 19 residues. This TCR came from a man aged 18-30 years who received the YFV17D yellow fever vaccine. Here the sequenced sample was PBMCs, taken approximately 22 days after the first yellow fever vaccination. This sequence joins TRBV10-3 and TRBJ2-3; 16 bases fit TRBD2. The CDR3 nucleotides read TGTGCCATACGGGGACTAGCGGGGGGGCCTATTTTATATACAGGTACGCAGTATTTT. Residues: CAIRGLAGGPILYTGTQYF.